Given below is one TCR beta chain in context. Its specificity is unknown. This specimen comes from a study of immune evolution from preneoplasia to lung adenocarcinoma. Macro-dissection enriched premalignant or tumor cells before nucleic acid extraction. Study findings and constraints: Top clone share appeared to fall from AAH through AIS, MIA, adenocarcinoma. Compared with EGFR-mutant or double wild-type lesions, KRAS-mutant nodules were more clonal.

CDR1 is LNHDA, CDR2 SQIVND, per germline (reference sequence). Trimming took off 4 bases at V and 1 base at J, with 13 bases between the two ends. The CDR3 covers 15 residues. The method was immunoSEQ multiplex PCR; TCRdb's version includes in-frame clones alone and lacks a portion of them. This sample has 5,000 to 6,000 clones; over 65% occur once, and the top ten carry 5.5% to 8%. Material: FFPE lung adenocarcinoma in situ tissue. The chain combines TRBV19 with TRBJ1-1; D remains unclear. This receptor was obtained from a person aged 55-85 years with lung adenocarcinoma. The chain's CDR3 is CASSTEGMPNTEAFF. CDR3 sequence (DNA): TGTGCCAGTAGTACGGAGGGTATGCCGAACACTGAAGCTTTCTTT.